Below, 27 T cell receptor beta chains from the same sample are listed, as sequenced in a study of blood T cell repertoires in COVID-19. Generated by immunoSEQ multiplex PCR, the TCRdb table keeps only in-frame clones and is missing some. This table has a few hundred thousand clones, approximately 85% appearing once. Sequencing used peripheral blood. Every receptor here comes from a human donor in a cohort sampled during active COVID-19.

CDR3 in DNA: TGTGCCAGCAGGAGGGGGTTCACTGAAGCTTTCTTT. Its translation is CASRRGFTEAFF. This rearrangement joins TRBV27 to TRBJ1-1, with D perhaps matching TRBD1 (6 bases). This CDR3 is 12 amino acids long. CDR1 is MNHEY, CDR2 SMNVEV, per germline (reference sequence). Trimming took 6 bases from V and 4 from J, leaving 9 bases between them.

The chain links TRBV5-1 to TRBJ1-4; the D is unclear. V lost 4 bases, J lost 15 bases, and 19 bases lay in between. Germline CDR1 and CDR2: SGHRS and YFSETQ. This CDR3 has 13 amino acids. CDR3 DNA sequence: TGCGCCAGCAGCCCGGAAGGGAGGGAACGGTTGTTTTTT. Translated, it gives CASSPEGRERLFF.

A single count supports this clone. This sequence joins TRBV11-3 and TRBJ1-1; D is perhaps TRBD1 (5 bases). The length of the CDR3 is 13 residues. Trimming left V 1 base short and J 6 bases short, with 9 bases between. CDR1 and CDR2 from the germline V gene are SGHNT and YENEEA. Here the CDR3 DNA reads TGTGCCAGCAGCTTAGTGCGGGGGGCTGAAGCTTTCTTT. Its protein is CASSLVRGAEAFF.

The gene calls are TRBV29-1 and TRBJ1-1; 7 bases align to TRBD1. This CDR3 has 11 residues. CDR1 is SQVTM and CDR2 is ANQGSEA in the germline V gene. After removal of 7 bases from V and 4 bases from J, the junction contained 3 bases not matched to a gene. CDR3 nucleotide sequence: TGCAGCGCTGACAGGGCCACTGAAGCTTTCTTT. Protein: CSADRATEAFF.

The chain couples TRBV19 to TRBJ1-1, with 7 bases aligning to TRBD1. CDR1 and CDR2 from the germline V gene are LNHDA and SQIVND (reference sequence). There are 14 residues in the CDR3. The V gene end was trimmed by 6 bases and the J gene end by 6 bases; junction bases not matched to a gene: 10. CDR3 bases: TGTGCCAGTAGAGCCTCAAACAGGGGCCCTGAAGCTTTCTTT. As protein: CASRASNRGPEAFF.

The chain carries TRBV5-6 and TRBJ1-6, with D uncertain. The CDR3 extends over 14 amino acids. CDR1 is SGHDT and CDR2 is YYEEEE in the germline V gene. The germline V and J ends were trimmed by 0 bases and 10 bases, with 11 bases remaining between them. CDR3 region: CASSLGGVRSPLHF. Here the CDR3 DNA reads TGTGCCAGCAGCTTGGGGGGAGTAAGATCACCCCTCCACTTT.

This clone was seen at least ten times. The chain couples TRBV7-2 to TRBJ1-2; no firm D call. The CDR3 sequence is 14 residues long. Germline loops: CDR1 SGHTA, CDR2 FQGNSA. Trimming removed 6 bases at V and 6 bases at J, with 17 bases between. CDR3 protein: CASSLGVGSHGYTF. CDR3 nucleotide sequence: TGTGCCAGCAGTCTGGGAGTCGGGTCCCATGGCTACACCTTC. Drawing the rest from reference TRBV7-2 and TRBJ1-2, the complete variable domain is GAGVSQSPSNKVTEKGKDVELRCDPISGHTALYWYRQSLGQGLEFLIYFQGNSAPDKSGLPSDRFSAERTGGSVSTLTIQRTQQEDSAVYLCASSLGVGSHGYTFGSGTRLTVV.

V gene TRBV7-3 combines with J gene TRBJ2-3; 9 bases are shared with TRBD2. The trim removed 1 base at V and 0 bases at J, leaving 8 bases unmatched. The CDR3 is 18 residues long. CDR1 SGHTA and CDR2 FQGTGA come from the germline V gene. In nucleotides, the CDR3 is TGTGCCAGCAGCTTAAAGAGACTAGCGGCAGTTAGCACAGATACGCAGTATTTT. This translates into CASSLKRLAAVSTDTQYF.

This clone showed up just a few times. The gene calls are TRBV10-3 and TRBJ1-5; 7 bases match TRBD1. Germline trimming cut 6 bases from V and 4 bases from J; bases unmatched to any gene: 9. The CDR3 totals 15 residues. The germline V gene has CDR1 ENHRY and CDR2 SYGVKD. The CDR3 here is CAISQSDRDNQPQHF. The CDR3, as DNA: TGTGCCATCAGCCAATCCGACAGGGATAATCAGCCCCAGCATTTT.

For this clone: Additional DNA sequences in this sample encode the identical CDR3. This chain links TRBV3-1 (or the pseudogene TRBV3-2) with TRBJ2-1; TRBD2 aligns across 12 bases. The CDR3 consists of 15 residues. The germline V gene encodes CDR1 LGHDT and CDR2 YNNKEL (reference sequence). The V gene end was trimmed by 4 bases and the J gene end by 4 bases; junction bases not matched to a gene: 2. The CDR3 nucleotides read TGTGCCAGCAGCCCCCTAGCGGGGGGGTACAATGAGCAGTTCTTC. As protein: CASSPLAGGYNEQFF.

This clone was counted once. This chain connects TRBV9 to TRBJ2-2; D uncertain. The CDR3 is 14 residues long. The V gene lost 4 bases and the J gene lost 1 base, with 8 bases spanning the gap. CDR1 SGDLS and CDR2 YYNGEE come from the germline V gene. CDR3 in DNA: TGTGCCAGCAGCCCGAGAATGAACACCGGGGAGCTGTTTTTT. Encoded protein: CASSPRMNTGELFF.

The rearrangement links TRBV5-1 to TRBJ1-1, with D perhaps matching TRBD1 (5 bases). Germline CDR1 SGHRS, CDR2 YFSETQ. The CDR3 is 16 residues long. V lost 0 bases and J lost 1, with 13 bases in between. CDR3 coding DNA: TGCGCCAGCAGCTTGGTTTCAGGGAGGGGGAACACTGAAGCTTTCTTT. Translating it yields CASSLVSGRGNTEAFF.

The chain uses TRBV5-1 and TRBJ2-7, with TRBD2 matching over 8 bases. CDR1 and CDR2 (germline): SGHRS, YFSETQ. The V and J ends lost 4 bases and 2 bases, in that order; junction bases with no gene match: 8. The CDR3 is 15 residues long. The CDR3 DNA sequence: TGCGCCAGCAGCGCCGCCGGGACTAGAACCTACGAGCAGTACTTC. Translating gives CASSAAGTRTYEQYF.

CDR3 DNA: TGCGCCAGCAGCCATACGGGCACAGATACGCAGTATTTT. The encoded protein is CASSHTGTDTQYF. The genes are TRBV5-1 and TRBJ2-3; D gene unclear. From germline, CDR1 is SGHRS and CDR2 YFSETQ. The V and J ends lost 4 bases and 1 base respectively, with 7 bases between them. This CDR3 is 13 amino acids long.

The chain carries TRBV5-4 and TRBJ1-4; 7 bases align to TRBD1. This CDR3 comprises 15 residues. J gave up 3 bases and V 3 bases, and 5 bases lay outside the gene matches. Germline CDR1 reads SGHNT; CDR2 reads YYREEE (reference sequence). The CDR3 nucleotides are TGTGCCAGCAGCTCAAGGGGGCAGGCTAATGAAAAACTGTTTTTT. This encodes CASSSRGQANEKLFF.

The chain combines TRBV10-1 with TRBJ2-1; D is possibly TRBD1 (5 bases). This CDR3 is 13 amino acids long. V gave up 4 bases and J gave up 4 bases, with 8 bases separating them. Per the germline V gene, CDR1 is WNHNN and CDR2 is SYGVQD (reference sequence). CDR3 sequence (DNA): TGCGCCAGCAGTGGGACATCATACAATGAGCAGTTCTTC. Amino acids: CASSGTSYNEQFF.

This chain uses TRBV10-2 with TRBJ1-2, with TRBD1 identical over 9 bases. The CDR3 length is 13 residues. The V gene end was trimmed by 4 bases and the J gene end by 5 bases; junction bases not matched to a gene: 2. Germline assignment: CDR1 WSHSY and CDR2 SAAADI. As DNA, the CDR3 is TGCGCCAGCAGTGTGACAGGGGGTTATGGCTACACCTTC. Protein product: CASSVTGGYGYTF.

V gene TRBV3-1 (or the pseudogene TRBV3-2) combines with J gene TRBJ2-3; 13 bases match TRBD2. CDR1 and CDR2 from the germline V gene are LGHDT and YNNKEL (reference sequence). This CDR3 comprises 20 residues. Unmatched junction bases numbered 12, after V lost 3 bases and J lost 0 bases. CDR3 sequence reads: CASSHEAGTSGDSSTDTQYF. The CDR3 region has the DNA TGTGCCAGCAGCCATGAAGCCGGGACTAGCGGGGACTCTAGCACAGATACGCAGTATTTT.

This chain connects TRBV11-2 to TRBJ1-1, with D perhaps TRBD1 (6 bases). The CDR3 extends over 15 amino acids. V was cut by 4 bases and J by 1 base, with 13 bases left in between. Germline CDR1 SGHAT, CDR2 FQNNGV. For the CDR3, the DNA is TGTGCCAGCAGCTCCACCGGGACACCGAACACTGAAGCTTTCTTT. Its protein is CASSSTGTPNTEAFF.

This rearrangement joins TRBV11-3 to TRBJ2-1; TRBD2 aligns across 7 bases. V lost 0 bases to trimming and J lost 4 bases; unmatched junction nucleotides: 6. The germline gives CDR1 SGHNT, CDR2 YENEEA. The CDR3 loop spans 16 amino acids. CDR3 residues: CASSLDGGGGYNEQFF. In DNA form, the CDR3 reads TGTGCCAGCAGCTTAGATGGTGGCGGGGGTTACAATGAGCAGTTCTTC.

J is TRBJ2-5 and V is TRBV24-1; TRBD2 matches at 14 bases. Germline V gene data show CDR1 as KGHDR and CDR2 as SFDVKD. The ends lost 7 bases at V and 1 base at J; junction bases unmatched: 1. The CDR3 has 15 residues. The CDR3, as DNA: TGTGCCACCAGCGGACTAGCGGGGGGCCAAGAGACCCAGTACTTC. This encodes CATSGLAGGQETQYF.

The chain links TRBV5-4 to TRBJ1-1; tentative D call: TRBD1 (5 bases). The CDR3 consists of 13 residues. With 7 bases removed from V and 3 bases from J, the gap between germline ends came to 13 bases. Germline V lookup: CDR1 SGHNT, CDR2 YYREEE (reference sequence). The CDR3 region has the DNA TGTGCCAGCTTCCAAGACAGATACACTGAAGCTTTCTTT. Translating gives CASFQDRYTEAFF.

The chain combines TRBV12-5 with TRBJ1-5, with 7 bases aligning to TRBD1. V was pared by 6 bases and J by 6 bases, with 5 bases of the junction left unmatched. Germline lookup yields CDR1 LGHNT and CDR2 FRNRAP. CDR3 length: 13 residues. The CDR3 sequence is CASGLGDSQPQHF. The CDR3 bases are TGTGCTAGTGGCCTCGGGGACAGTCAGCCCCAGCATTTT.

This clone was observed once. V is TRBV7-9 and J is TRBJ2-5, with D maybe TRBD2 (5 bases). This CDR3 is 14 amino acids long. Looked up from germline, CDR1 is SEHNR and CDR2 is FQNEAQ (reference sequence). V shed 5 bases and J shed 5 bases, with 15 bases lying between them. This chain's CDR3 is CASSGKGVEETQYF. The DNA for the CDR3 is TGTGCCAGCAGCGGGAAGGGAGTTGAGGAGACCCAGTACTTC.

The genes are TRBV19 and TRBJ2-3; D may be TRBD1 (5 bases). The CDR3 is 13 residues long. Looked up from germline, CDR1 is LNHDA and CDR2 is SQIVND (reference sequence). Trimming removed 3 bases from V and 5 bases from J, with 9 bases in between. CDR3 in DNA: TGTGCCAGTAGTATTCTAGGACAAGATACGCAGTATTTT. Translated: CASSILGQDTQYF.

This chain joins TRBV19 and TRBJ1-5; TRBD1 might be the D (6 bases). CDR1 is LNHDA and CDR2 is SQIVND in the germline V gene (reference sequence). CDR3 length equals 15 residues. V was trimmed by 1 base and J by 2 bases, leaving 9 bases between them. The CDR3 spells CASSIGQGRNQPQHF. CDR3 DNA: TGTGCCAGTAGTATAGGGCAGGGGCGCAATCAGCCCCAGCATTTT.

This clone was counted between two and nine times. This chain connects TRBV6-5 to TRBJ1-1; 7 bases match TRBD1. The CDR3 sequence is 13 residues long. CDR1 and CDR2 (germline): MNHEY, SVGAGI. With V trimmed by 5 bases and J by 1 base, 1 base remained unmatched. The CDR3 nucleotides are TGTGCCAGCAGTCGACAGGGGAACACTGAAGCTTTCTTT. It codes for CASSRQGNTEAFF.